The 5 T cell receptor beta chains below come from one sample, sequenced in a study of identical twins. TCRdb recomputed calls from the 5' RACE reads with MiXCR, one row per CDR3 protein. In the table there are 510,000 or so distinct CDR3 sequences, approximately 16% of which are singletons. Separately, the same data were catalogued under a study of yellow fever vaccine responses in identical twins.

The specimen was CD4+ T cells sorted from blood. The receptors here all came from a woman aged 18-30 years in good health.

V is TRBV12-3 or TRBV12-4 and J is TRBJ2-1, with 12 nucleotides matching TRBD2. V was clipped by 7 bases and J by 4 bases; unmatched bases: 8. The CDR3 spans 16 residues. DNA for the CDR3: TGTGCCAGCACCACCCTAGCGGGAGGGAAGTACAATGAGCAGTTCTTC. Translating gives CASTTLAGGKYNEQFF.

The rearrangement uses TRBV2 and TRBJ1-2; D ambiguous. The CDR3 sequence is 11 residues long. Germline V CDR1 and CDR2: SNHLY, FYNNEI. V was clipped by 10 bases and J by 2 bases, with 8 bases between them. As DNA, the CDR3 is TGTGCCACTTACCGAAACTATGGCTACACCTTC. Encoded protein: CATYRNYGYTF.

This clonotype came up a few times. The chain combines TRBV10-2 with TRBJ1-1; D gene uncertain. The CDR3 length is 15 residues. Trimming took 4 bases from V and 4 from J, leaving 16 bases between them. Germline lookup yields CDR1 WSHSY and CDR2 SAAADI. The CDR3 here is CASSGRTGGPTEAFF. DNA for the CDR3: TGCGCCAGCAGTGGGAGGACCGGAGGACCCACTGAAGCTTTCTTT.

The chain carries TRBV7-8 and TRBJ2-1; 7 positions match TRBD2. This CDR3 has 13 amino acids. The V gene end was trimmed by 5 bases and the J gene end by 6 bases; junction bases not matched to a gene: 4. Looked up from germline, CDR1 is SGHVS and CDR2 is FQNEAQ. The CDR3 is CASSRSGLNEQFF. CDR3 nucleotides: TGTGCCAGCAGCCGTAGCGGGCTCAATGAGCAGTTCTTC.

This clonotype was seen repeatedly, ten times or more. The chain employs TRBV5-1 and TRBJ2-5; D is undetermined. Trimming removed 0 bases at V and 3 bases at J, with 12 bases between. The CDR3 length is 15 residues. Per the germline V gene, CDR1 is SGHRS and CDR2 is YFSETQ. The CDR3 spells CASSLVPESKETQYF. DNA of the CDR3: TGCGCCAGCAGCTTGGTTCCGGAATCAAAAGAGACCCAGTACTTC.